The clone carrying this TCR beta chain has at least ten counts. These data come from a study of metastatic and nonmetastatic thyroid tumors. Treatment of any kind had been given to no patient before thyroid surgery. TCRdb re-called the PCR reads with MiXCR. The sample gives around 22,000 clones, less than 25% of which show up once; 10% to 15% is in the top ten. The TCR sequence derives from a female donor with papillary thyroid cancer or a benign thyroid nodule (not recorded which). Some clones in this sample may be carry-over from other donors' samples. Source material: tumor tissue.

The CDR3 here is CASSVSQTTNTIYF. For the CDR3, the DNA is TGTGCCAGCAGCGTAAGTCAGACCACTAACACCATATATTTT. The chain combines TRBV9 with TRBJ1-3; no clear D gene. CDR3 length: 14 amino acids. The V gene's germline CDR1 is SGDLS and CDR2 YYNGEE. V was clipped by 1 base and J by 7 bases, with 12 bases between them.